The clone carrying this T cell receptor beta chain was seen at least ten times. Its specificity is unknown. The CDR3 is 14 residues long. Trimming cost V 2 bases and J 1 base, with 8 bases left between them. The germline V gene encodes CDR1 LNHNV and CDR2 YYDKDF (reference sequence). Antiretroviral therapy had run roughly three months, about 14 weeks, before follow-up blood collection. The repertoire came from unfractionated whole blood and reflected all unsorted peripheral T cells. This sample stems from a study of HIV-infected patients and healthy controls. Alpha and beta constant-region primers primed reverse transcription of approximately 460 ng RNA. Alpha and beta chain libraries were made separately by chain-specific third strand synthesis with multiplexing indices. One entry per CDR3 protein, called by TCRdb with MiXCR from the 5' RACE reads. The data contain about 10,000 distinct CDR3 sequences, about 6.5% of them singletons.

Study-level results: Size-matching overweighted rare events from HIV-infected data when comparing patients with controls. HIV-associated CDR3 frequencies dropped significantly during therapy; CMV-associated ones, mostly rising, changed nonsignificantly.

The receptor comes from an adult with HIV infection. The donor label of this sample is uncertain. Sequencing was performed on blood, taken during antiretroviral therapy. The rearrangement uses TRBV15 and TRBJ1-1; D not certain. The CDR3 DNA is TGTGCCACCAGCAGATCGAGACAGAACACTGAAGCTTTCTTT. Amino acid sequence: CATSRSRQNTEAFF.